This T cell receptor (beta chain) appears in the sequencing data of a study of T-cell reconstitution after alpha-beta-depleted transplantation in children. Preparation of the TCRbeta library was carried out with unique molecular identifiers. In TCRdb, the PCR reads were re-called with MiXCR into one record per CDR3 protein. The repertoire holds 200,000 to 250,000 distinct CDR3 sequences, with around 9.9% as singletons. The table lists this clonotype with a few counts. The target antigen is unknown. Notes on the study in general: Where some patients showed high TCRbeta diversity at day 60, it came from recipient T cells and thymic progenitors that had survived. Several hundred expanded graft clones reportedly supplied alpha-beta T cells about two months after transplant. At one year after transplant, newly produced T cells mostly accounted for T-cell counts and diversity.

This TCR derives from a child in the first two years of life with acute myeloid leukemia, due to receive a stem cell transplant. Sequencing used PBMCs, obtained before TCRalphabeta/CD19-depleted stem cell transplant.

In nucleotides, the CDR3 is TGTGCCAGCAGACCACCAACCGCCGGGACAGGGGTGGGGTACGAGCAGTACTTC. It translates to CASRPPTAGTGVGYEQYF. V is TRBV11-2 and J is TRBJ2-7, with 10 bases fitting TRBD1. The CDR3 consists of 18 residues. V shed 6 bases, J shed 4 bases, and the junction held 18 bases outside the gene matches. Germline CDR1 SGHAT, CDR2 FQNNGV.